The 2 T cell receptor beta chains below come from one sample, sequenced in a study of blood T cell repertoires in COVID-19. Libraries were prepared by immunoSEQ multiplex PCR; TCRdb keeps only in-frame clonotypes and omits some of them. The repertoire has roughly 310,000 clones, around nine tenths of them found once; the top ten carry around 2.7%. Sequencing was carried out using PBMCs or T cells enriched from blood (not recorded which). All receptors derive from a man aged 55-75 years who had recovered from COVID-19.

In this sample, this clone turned up once. Written as DNA, the CDR3 is TGTGCCAGCAGCTTAGGAGGGGGAGCCTACAATGAGCAGTTCTTC. Protein: CASSLGGGAYNEQFF. The J gene is TRBJ2-1, the V gene TRBV7-2; D is possibly TRBD1 (6 bases). Per germline, CDR1 SGHTA and CDR2 FQGNSA. This CDR3 has 15 amino acids. The ends were cut back, 1 base at V and 2 bases at J, with 9 bases in the middle.

The chain uses TRBV19 and TRBJ1-5, with a weak D call TRBD1 (5 bases). Germline CDR1 and CDR2: LNHDA and SQIVND (reference sequence). Between the trimmed V and J ends, which lost 1 base and 8 bases, there was a span of 15 bases. The CDR3 covers 15 residues. The CDR3: CASSIGDSRLEPQHF. The DNA of the CDR3 is TGTGCCAGTAGTATAGGCGACAGCCGCCTGGAGCCCCAGCATTTT.